This TCR beta chain came from a study of T-cell memory formation after mild COVID-19. Study summary: Largely, the TCR clusters proved donor specific. General study results and limits: The study found contracting CD4+ clones mainly in CM and EM and contracting CD8+ clones in EMRA. Day 15 to 85 contracting clones showed balanced CD4/CD8; day 15 to 37 expanders favored CD4+.

The germline V gene has CDR1 SGHRS and CDR2 YFSETQ. J lost 7 bases, V lost 0 bases, and 0 bases had no gene match. The length of the CDR3 is 14 residues. It was 5'RACE with constant-segment primers that produced the TCR alpha and TCR beta cDNA libraries, which carried sample barcodes and UMIs. A single record per CDR3 protein comes from TCRdb applying MiXCR to the 5' RACE reads. The sample lists some 120,000 distinct CDR3 sequences; 15% to 20% were seen once. As concerns this clonotype: Its antigen remains unknown.

Material for sequencing was PBMCs or a T cell subset sorted from them (not recorded which). The chain employs TRBV5-1 and TRBJ2-4, with 11 nucleotides matching TRBD1. The clonotype was recovered from a man aged 18-30 years who had mild COVID-19 (a few samples of this study predate the infection). Cell type and time point are not known. CDR3 sequence (DNA): TGCGCCAGCAGCTTGGGGGACAGGGGGAACATTCAGTACTTC. It yields the protein CASSLGDRGNIQYF.